Listed below are T cell receptor beta chains from one sample, sequenced in a study of cytomegalovirus exposure and HLA in healthy donors. Assay used: immunoSEQ multiplex PCR; TCRdb lists only in-frame clones, some missing. The sample lists about 220,000 clones; about 93% were seen once. The sequencing input was PBMCs. These receptor sequences come from a young woman in good health and CMV-seronegative. CDR3s include the opening cysteine and the closing phenylalanine or tryptophan. A D gene is named only where the DNA matches it firmly. A row's size may be missing; if present it is once, few, many or a size class.

abundance: once
d_gene: TRBD1
j_gene: TRBJ2-7
v_gene: TRBV7-3
CDR3aa: CASSDRDSHEQYF
CDR3nt: TGTGCCAGCAGCGATAGGGACAGTCACGAGCAGTACTTC

abundance: -
d_gene: TRBD2
j_gene: TRBJ2-7
v_gene: TRBV19
CDR3aa: CASSILFGTSGGYEQYF
CDR3nt: TGTGCCAGTAGTATTTTGTTCGGGACTAGCGGGGGGTACGAGCAGTACTTC

abundance: once
d_gene: -
j_gene: TRBJ2-5
v_gene: TRBV19
CDR3aa: CASTPLAGETQYF
CDR3nt: TGTGCCAGTACCCCCCTAGCCGGGGAGACCCAGTACTTC

abundance: -
d_gene: -
j_gene: TRBJ2-5
v_gene: TRBV10-3
CDR3aa: CAISDGGDQETQYF
CDR3nt: TGTGCCATCAGTGATGGGGGCGACCAAGAGACCCAGTACTTC

abundance: -
d_gene: -
j_gene: TRBJ2-3
v_gene: TRBV7-6
CDR3aa: CASSLATGSTDTQYF
CDR3nt: TGTGCCAGCAGCTTAGCGACAGGAAGCACAGATACGCAGTATTTT

abundance: -
d_gene: TRBD1
j_gene: TRBJ1-1
v_gene: TRBV6-5
CDR3aa: CASSYSSRGPGTEAFF
CDR3nt: TGTGCCAGCAGTTATTCGAGCAGGGGGCCGGGGACTGAAGCTTTCTTT

abundance: -
d_gene: -
j_gene: TRBJ1-1
v_gene: TRBV5-1
CDR3aa: CASSLFGTAMNTEAFF
CDR3nt: TGCGCCAGCAGCTTGTTTGGCACAGCTATGAACACTGAAGCTTTCTTT

abundance: -
d_gene: -
j_gene: TRBJ1-2
v_gene: TRBV27
CDR3aa: CASSSPAGPNYGYTF
CDR3nt: TGTGCCAGCAGTTCCCCGGCAGGGCCTAACTATGGCTACACCTTC

abundance: -
d_gene: -
j_gene: TRBJ2-7
v_gene: TRBV5-4
CDR3aa: CASSLVGSLYEQYF
CDR3nt: TGTGCCAGCAGCTTGGTGGGCAGCCTCTACGAGCAGTACTTC

abundance: -
d_gene: -
j_gene: TRBJ1-1
v_gene: TRBV29-1
CDR3aa: CSVPATSWNTEAFF
CDR3nt: TGCAGCGTTCCTGCCACGAGTTGGAACACTGAAGCTTTCTTT

abundance: once
d_gene: TRBD1
j_gene: TRBJ2-7
v_gene: TRBV7-9
CDR3aa: CASSLATGGSFWEQYF
CDR3nt: TGTGCCAGCAGCTTGGCTACAGGGGGCTCCTTCTGGGAGCAGTACTTC

abundance: -
d_gene: -
j_gene: TRBJ2-1
v_gene: TRBV4-2
CDR3aa: CASSQEILSVWEQFF
CDR3nt: TGTGCCAGCAGCCAAGAGATATTATCGGTGTGGGAGCAGTTCTTC

abundance: -
d_gene: -
j_gene: TRBJ1-4
v_gene: TRBV21-1
CDR3aa: CASSNTEGEIGEKLFF
CDR3nt: TGTGCCAGCAGCAACACAGAGGGAGAGATTGGTGAAAAACTGTTTTTT

abundance: -
d_gene: -
j_gene: TRBJ1-1
v_gene: TRBV7-9
CDR3aa: CASSRDSRMNTEAFF
CDR3nt: TGTGCCAGCAGCCGAGACAGCAGAATGAACACTGAAGCTTTCTTT

abundance: -
d_gene: -
j_gene: TRBJ2-7
v_gene: TRBV15
CDR3aa: CATSTLSPRVYEQYF
CDR3nt: TGTGCCACCAGCACCCTCTCGCCCCGGGTCTACGAGCAGTACTTC

abundance: once
d_gene: -
j_gene: TRBJ1-2
v_gene: TRBV20-1
CDR3aa: CSAPRVYGYTF
CDR3nt: TGCAGTGCACCCAGGGTCTATGGCTACACCTTC

abundance: -
d_gene: -
j_gene: TRBJ1-6
v_gene: TRBV14
CDR3aa: CASSQQTGFPSYNSPLHF
CDR3nt: TGTGCCAGCAGCCAGCAAACAGGATTCCCCTCCTATAATTCACCCCTCCACTTT

abundance: -
d_gene: TRBD1
j_gene: TRBJ1-3
v_gene: TRBV5-4
CDR3aa: CASSFMDRGNTIYF
CDR3nt: TGTGCCAGCAGTTTTATGGACAGGGGGAACACCATATATTTT